This TCR beta chain comes out of a study of chemoradiotherapy in HPV16-positive cancers. The table lists this clone with a few counts. The V gene's germline CDR1 is SEHNR and CDR2 FQNEAQ (reference sequence). This CDR3 is 17 amino acids long. V was pared by 3 bases and J by 0 bases, with 14 bases between. Repertoires were generated with immunoSEQ multiplex PCR, while TCRdb's copy carries only in-frame clones and drops some. The sample has around 15,000 clones; approximately 70% are singletons. The sequence derives from a human donor with HPV-associated anogenital cancer. The chain has TRBV7-9 and TRBJ1-4; D is uncertain. The biological material was taken from a patient who underwent chemoradiotherapy. The CDR3 sequence is CASSLIERLATNEKLFF. The CDR3 nucleotides are TGTGCCAGCAGCTTGATAGAGAGGCTGGCAACTAATGAAAAACTGTTTTTT.